The entry below describes one TCR beta chain. The antigen remains unidentified. This table comes from immunoSEQ multiplex PCR, and its TCRdb copy is limited to in-frame clones, with some not included. Counted here are under 200,000 clones, roughly 88% occurring once; the ten biggest clones make up roughly 0.99%. This entry is derived from a study of T cell responses to AZD1222 COVID-19 vaccine. Overall study: Timing groups of about 4 and about 12 weeks for second doses were pooled. Findings and limits, study-wide: White British people made up most donors, females outnumbered males, and clonal diversity was possibly underestimated. At baseline, just six AZD1222 recipients tested seropositive. Repertoire collection took place solely once the T cell response had peaked.

This CDR3 is built from 15 residues. Germline CDR1 and CDR2: LGHDT and YNNKEL (reference sequence). The V and J ends lost 1 base and 11 bases, in that order; junction bases with no gene match: 8. The receptor was isolated from an adult in good health. The gene calls are TRBV3-1 (or the pseudogene TRBV3-2) and TRBJ2-1; 10 bases fit TRBD2. The input for sequencing was peripheral blood, taken on day 0 of AZD1222 vaccination. The CDR3 spells CASSQVQREGPKQFF. CDR3 coding DNA: TGTGCCAGCAGCCAAGTCCAGCGGGAGGGTCCAAAGCAGTTCTTC.